One sample yielded the 8 T cell receptor beta chains listed below, sequenced in a study of vaccination effects on CD4 cells after COVID-19. Before sequencing, viral peptide pools were used by the ViraFEST assay to expand antigen-specific CD4+ T cells. With approximately 9 days of culture completed, CD4+ T cells were isolated. No antigen has been identified for these receptors. Data came from immunoSEQ multiplex PCR; TCRdb stores just in-frame clones and leaves some out. The data show 13,000 to 15,000 clones, about 80% seen once. The sample consisted of CD4+ T cells from PBMCs cultured with HCoV-229E spike peptides, taken before COVID-19 vaccination. These receptors all come from a human donor who received a COVID-19 vaccine.

The chain employs TRBV19 and TRBJ2-2, with TRBD2 as a possible D gene (5 bases). Germline V lookup: CDR1 LNHDA, CDR2 SQIVND (reference sequence). V was clipped by 3 bases and J by 5 bases, with 16 bases between them. The CDR3 totals 16 residues. The CDR3 DNA reads as TGTGCCAGTAGTATGTCATGGACTGTGGGAACCGGGGAGCTGTTTTTT. It yields the protein CASSMSWTVGTGELFF.

This chain links TRBV5-6 with TRBJ2-1; maybe TRBD1 (6 bases). This CDR3 is 15 amino acids long. CDR1 is SGHDT, CDR2 YYEEEE, per germline. V was trimmed by 4 bases and J by 4 bases, leaving 15 bases between them. The CDR3 bases are TGTGCCAGCAGCCTAACGCGGACAGCATACAATGAGCAGTTCTTC. This gives the protein CASSLTRTAYNEQFF.

This clone was seen only once. CDR3 bases: TGCAGCGTACGGACAGGGGGAAATTCACCCCTCCACTTT. It yields the protein CSVRTGGNSPLHF. V usage is TRBV29-1 and J usage is TRBJ1-6; 10 nucleotides match TRBD1. Germline CDR1 reads SQVTM; CDR2 reads ANQGSEA. CDR3 length: 13 residues. Trimming took 6 bases from V and 7 from J; bases not matched to a gene: 3. The whole variable domain, remainder taken from reference TRBV29-1 and TRBJ1-6, is SAVISQKPSRDICQRGTSLTIQCQVDSQVTMMFWYRQQPGQSLTLIATANQGSEATYESGFVIDKFPISRPNLTFSTLTVSNMSPEDSSIYLCSVRTGGNSPLHFGNGTRLTVT.

For this clone: At one end, the junction sequence differs from germline, possibly due to a read error. The CDR3 DNA reads TGTGCCTGGAGTAACCCCGGGACAGGGATGTATTTT. As protein: CAWSNPGTGMYF. V and J are TRBV30 and TRBJ1-5; 9 nucleotides agree with TRBD1. The V gene's germline CDR1 is GTSNPN and CDR2 SVGIG (reference sequence). The CDR3 is 12 amino acids.

This chain joins TRBV6-2 or TRBV6-3 and TRBJ2-2, with 9 bases aligning to TRBD1. The CDR3 runs 15 residues. Germline-derived CDR1 and CDR2 are MNHEY and SVGEGT. V gave up 6 bases and J gave up 8 bases; unmatched junction bases: 10. The CDR3 reads CASSRGQGKPGELFF. The CDR3 bases are TGTGCCAGCAGCCGGGGACAGGGAAAACCAGGGGAGCTGTTTTTT.

The rearrangement links TRBV7-8 to TRBJ1-2, with D unclear. V lost 5 bases to trimming and J lost 7 bases, with 20 bases between them. This CDR3 has 15 amino acids. CDR1 is SGHVS and CDR2 is FQNEAQ in the germline V gene. The CDR3 reads CASSPRRTANLGYTF. The CDR3 DNA sequence: TGTGCCAGCAGCCCGCGGAGGACGGCGAATCTTGGCTACACCTTC.

J is TRBJ2-5 and V is TRBV20-1; possible D gene TRBD1, 5 bases. The CDR3 runs 11 residues. V gave up 7 bases and J gave up 2 bases, with 8 bases separating them. Germline assignment: CDR1 DFQATT and CDR2 SNEGSKA (reference sequence). The CDR3 spells CSGTFQETQYF. The CDR3 bases are TGCAGTGGGACATTTCAAGAGACCCAGTACTTC.

This clone was counted only a few times. The chain is built from TRBV4-2 and TRBJ2-7; no reliable D call. CDR1 and CDR2 from the germline V gene are LGHNA and YNFKEQ. This CDR3 is 12 amino acids long. Trimming took off 2 bases at V and 1 base at J, with 3 bases between the two ends. As DNA, the CDR3 is TGTGCCAGCAGCCAACAGTCCTACGAGCAGTACTTC. Translated: CASSQQSYEQYF.